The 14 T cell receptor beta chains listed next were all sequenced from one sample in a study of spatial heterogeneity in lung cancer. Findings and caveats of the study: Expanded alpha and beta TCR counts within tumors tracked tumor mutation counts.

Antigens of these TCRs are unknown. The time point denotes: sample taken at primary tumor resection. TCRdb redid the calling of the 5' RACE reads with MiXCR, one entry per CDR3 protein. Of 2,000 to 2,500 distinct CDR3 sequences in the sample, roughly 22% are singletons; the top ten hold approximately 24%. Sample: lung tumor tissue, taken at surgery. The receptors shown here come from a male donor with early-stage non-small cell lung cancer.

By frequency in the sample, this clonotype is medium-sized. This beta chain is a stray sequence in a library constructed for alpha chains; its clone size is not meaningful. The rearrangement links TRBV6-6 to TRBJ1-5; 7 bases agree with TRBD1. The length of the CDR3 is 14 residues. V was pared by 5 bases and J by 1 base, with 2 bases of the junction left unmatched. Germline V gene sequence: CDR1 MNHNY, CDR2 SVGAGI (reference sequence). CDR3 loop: CASSRQGSNQPQHF. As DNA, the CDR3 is TGTGCCAGCAGTCGACAGGGCAGCAATCAGCCCCAGCATTTT.

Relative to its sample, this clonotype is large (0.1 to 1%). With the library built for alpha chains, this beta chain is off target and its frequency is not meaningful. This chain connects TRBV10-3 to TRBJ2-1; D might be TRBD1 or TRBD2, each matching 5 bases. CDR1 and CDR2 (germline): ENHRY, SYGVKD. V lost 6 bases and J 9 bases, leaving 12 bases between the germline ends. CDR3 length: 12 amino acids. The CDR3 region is CAIRGEIGEQFF. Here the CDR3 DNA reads TGTGCCATCAGGGGGGAGATTGGTGAGCAGTTCTTC.

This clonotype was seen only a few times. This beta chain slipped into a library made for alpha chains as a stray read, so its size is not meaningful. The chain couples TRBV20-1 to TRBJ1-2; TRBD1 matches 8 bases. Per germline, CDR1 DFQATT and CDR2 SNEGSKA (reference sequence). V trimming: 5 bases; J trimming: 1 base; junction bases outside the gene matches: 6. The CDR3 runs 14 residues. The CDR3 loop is CSAPGQGRNYGYTF. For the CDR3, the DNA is TGCAGTGCTCCAGGACAGGGCCGTAACTATGGCTACACCTTC.

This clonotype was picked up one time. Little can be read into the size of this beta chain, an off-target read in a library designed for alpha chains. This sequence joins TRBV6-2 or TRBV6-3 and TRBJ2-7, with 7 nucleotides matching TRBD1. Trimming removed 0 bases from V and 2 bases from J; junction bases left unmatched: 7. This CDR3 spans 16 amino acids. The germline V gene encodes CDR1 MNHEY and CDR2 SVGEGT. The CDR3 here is CASSYSTTGQPYEQYF. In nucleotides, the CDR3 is TGTGCCAGCAGTTACTCGACGACAGGGCAACCCTACGAGCAGTACTTC.

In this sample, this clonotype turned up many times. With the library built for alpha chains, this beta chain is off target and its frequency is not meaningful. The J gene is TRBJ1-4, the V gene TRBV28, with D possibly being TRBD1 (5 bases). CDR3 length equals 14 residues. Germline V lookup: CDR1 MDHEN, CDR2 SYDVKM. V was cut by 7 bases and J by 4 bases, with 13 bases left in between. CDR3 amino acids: CASMDPGGNEKLFF. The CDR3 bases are TGTGCCAGCATGGATCCGGGGGGTAATGAAAAACTGTTTTTT.

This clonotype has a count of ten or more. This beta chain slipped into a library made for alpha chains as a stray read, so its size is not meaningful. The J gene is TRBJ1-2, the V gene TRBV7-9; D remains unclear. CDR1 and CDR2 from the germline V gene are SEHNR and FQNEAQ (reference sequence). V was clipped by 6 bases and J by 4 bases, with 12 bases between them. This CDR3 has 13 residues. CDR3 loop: CASSGSGPYGYTF. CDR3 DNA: TGTGCCAGCAGTGGATCGGGCCCCTATGGCTACACCTTC.

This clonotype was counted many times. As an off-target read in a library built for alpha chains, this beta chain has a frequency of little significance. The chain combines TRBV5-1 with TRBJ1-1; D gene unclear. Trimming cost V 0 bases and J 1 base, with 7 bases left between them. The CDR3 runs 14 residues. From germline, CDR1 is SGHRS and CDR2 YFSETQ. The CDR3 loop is CASSLAGQNTEAFF. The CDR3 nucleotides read TGCGCCAGCAGCTTGGCCGGCCAGAACACTGAAGCTTTCTTT.

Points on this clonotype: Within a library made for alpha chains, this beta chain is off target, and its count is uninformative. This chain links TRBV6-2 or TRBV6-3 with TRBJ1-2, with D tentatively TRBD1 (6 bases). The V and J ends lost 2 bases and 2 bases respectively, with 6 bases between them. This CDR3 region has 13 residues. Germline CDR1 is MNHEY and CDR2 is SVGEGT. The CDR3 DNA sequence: TGTGCCAGCAGTTACGACAGGAACTATGGCTACACCTTC. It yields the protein CASSYDRNYGYTF.

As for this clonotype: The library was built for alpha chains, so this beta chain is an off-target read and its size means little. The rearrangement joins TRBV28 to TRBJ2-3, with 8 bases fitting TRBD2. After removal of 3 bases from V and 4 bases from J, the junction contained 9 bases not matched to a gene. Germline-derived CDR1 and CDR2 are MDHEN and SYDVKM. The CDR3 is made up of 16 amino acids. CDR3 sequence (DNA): TGTGCCAGCAGTTTTAATTGGCGGGAGGACCCAGATACGCAGTATTTT. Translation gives CASSFNWREDPDTQYF. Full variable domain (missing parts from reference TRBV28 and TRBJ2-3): DVKVTQSSRYLVKRTGEKVFLECVQDMDHENMFWYRQDPGLGLRLIYFSYDVKMKEKGDIPEGYSVSREKKERFSLILESASTNQTSMYLCASSFNWREDPDTQYFGPGTRLTVL.

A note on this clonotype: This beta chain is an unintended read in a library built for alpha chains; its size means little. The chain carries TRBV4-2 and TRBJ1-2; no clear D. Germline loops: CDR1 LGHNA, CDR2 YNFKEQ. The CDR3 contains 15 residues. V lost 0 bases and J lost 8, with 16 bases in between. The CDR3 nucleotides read TGTGCCAGCAGCCAAGAGGCGGACTCTAAAGCAGGCTACACCTTC. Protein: CASSQEADSKAGYTF.

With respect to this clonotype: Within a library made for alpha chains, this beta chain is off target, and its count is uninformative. In nucleotides, the CDR3 is TGTGCTAGTGGTTTGACACGGGGACTAGCGGGAGGGCCCCCGTACTTC. This sequence encodes CASGLTRGLAGGPPYF. The V gene is TRBV12-5, the J gene TRBJ2-5; 16 nucleotides align to TRBD2. Trimming cost V 2 bases and J 13 bases; bases outside gene matches: 10. Germline V gene sequence: CDR1 LGHNT, CDR2 FRNRAP. The CDR3 has 16 residues.

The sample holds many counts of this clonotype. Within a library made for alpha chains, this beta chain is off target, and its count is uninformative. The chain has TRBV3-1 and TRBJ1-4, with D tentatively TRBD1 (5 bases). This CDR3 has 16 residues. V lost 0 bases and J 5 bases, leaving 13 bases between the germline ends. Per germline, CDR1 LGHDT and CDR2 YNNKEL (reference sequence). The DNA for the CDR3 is TGTGCCAGCAGCCAAGATCTTACGGGGGGAAATGAAAAACTGTTTTTT. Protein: CASSQDLTGGNEKLFF.

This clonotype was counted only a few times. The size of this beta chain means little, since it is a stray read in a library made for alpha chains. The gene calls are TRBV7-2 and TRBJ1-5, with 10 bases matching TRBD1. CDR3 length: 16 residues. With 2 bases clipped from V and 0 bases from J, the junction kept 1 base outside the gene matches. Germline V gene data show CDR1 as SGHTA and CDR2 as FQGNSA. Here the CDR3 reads CASSLRDRGSNQPQHF. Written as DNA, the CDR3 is TGTGCCAGCAGCTTAAGGGACAGGGGTAGCAATCAGCCCCAGCATTTT.

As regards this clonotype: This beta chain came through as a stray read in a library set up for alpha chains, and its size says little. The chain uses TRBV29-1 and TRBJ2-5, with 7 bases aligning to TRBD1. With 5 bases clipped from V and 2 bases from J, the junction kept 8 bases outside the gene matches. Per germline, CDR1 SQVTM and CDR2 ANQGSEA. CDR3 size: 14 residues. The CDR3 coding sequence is TGCAGCGTTATTCCGGGACAGAAGCAAGAGACCCAGTACTTC. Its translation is CSVIPGQKQETQYF.